The clone carrying this T cell receptor (beta chain) has a count of ten or more. Its target is unknown. These data are taken from a study of T cells in Graves' hyperthyroidism and ophthalmopathy. Study-level results: Blood also held most thyroid clonotypes expanded beyond 0.001.

The investigators amplified TCR beta CDR3 regions from RNA transcripts. HTBI primers were the set used in a first-round RT-PCR of the TCR CDR3. TCRdb reprocessed the multiplex PCR reads with MiXCR, giving one entry per CDR3 protein. Of 300,000 to 350,000 distinct CDR3 sequences listed, less than 20% are singletons. Uncontrolled infection, other autoimmune disease, pregnancy and lactation each barred patients from inclusion. PBMCs stemmed from approximately 9.1 ml fresh peripheral blood. Germline values: CDR1 MDHEN, CDR2 SYDVKM. This CDR3 contains 16 residues. Trimming at V came to 4 bases and at J to 1 base, leaving 5 bases not matched to a gene.

This TCR was recovered from a woman aged 40-49 years with Graves' ophthalmopathy. The V call is TRBV28, the J call TRBJ2-5, with 11 bases lining up with TRBD2. What was sequenced was blood. The CDR3 loop is CASSSSGRKVQETQYF. CDR3 coding DNA: TGTGCCAGCAGTTCTAGCGGGAGGAAAGTCCAAGAGACCCAGTACTTC.